This T cell receptor beta chain originates from a study of T cells in Graves' hyperthyroidism and ophthalmopathy. In this sample, this clonotype turned up many times. What was amplified from RNA transcripts were TCR beta CDR3 regions. First-round RT-PCR with HTBI primers amplified the TCR CDR3 region. TCRdb called the multiplex PCR reads again in MiXCR, with one record for every CDR3 protein. The sample includes about 290,000 distinct CDR3 sequences, approximately 16% of them seen just once. This clonotype was sampled from a woman in her forties or fifties with Graves' hyperthyroidism that later progressed to Graves' ophthalmopathy. Specimen: blood.

This CDR3 is CASSYFPNPGATNEKLFF. Written as DNA, the CDR3 is TGTGCCAGCAGTTACTTTCCAAACCCAGGGGCAACTAATGAAAAACTGTTTTTT. This chain uses TRBV6-6 with TRBJ1-4, with D perhaps matching TRBD1 (6 bases). The length of the CDR3 is 18 residues. Trimming took 1 base from V and 0 from J, leaving 15 bases between them. The germline CDR1 and CDR2 sequences are MNHNY and SVGAGI (reference sequence).